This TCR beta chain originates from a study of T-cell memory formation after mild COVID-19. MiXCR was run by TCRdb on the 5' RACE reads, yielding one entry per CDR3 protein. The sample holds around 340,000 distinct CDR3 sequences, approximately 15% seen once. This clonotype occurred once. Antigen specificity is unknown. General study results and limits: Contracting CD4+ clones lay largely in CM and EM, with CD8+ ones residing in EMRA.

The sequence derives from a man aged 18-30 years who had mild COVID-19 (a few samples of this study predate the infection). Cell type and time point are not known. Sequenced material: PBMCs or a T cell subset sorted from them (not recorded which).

This chain's CDR3 is CASKVGQERNIQYF. The CDR3 coding sequence is TGTGCCAGCAAGGTGGGACAGGAAAGAAACATTCAGTACTTC. V usage is TRBV21-1 and J usage is TRBJ2-4; TRBD1, the table's D call, was not compared with the DNA. TRBV21-1 is classified as a pseudogene. The CDR3 runs to 14 residues.